The 30 T cell receptor beta chains below all came from one sample that was sequenced in a study of blood T cell repertoires in COVID-19 (TCRdb year 2020). Receptor amplification or capture employed the immunoSEQ multiplex PCR assay. What TCRdb holds here is the immuneACCESS table cut down to in-frame rearrangements. Part of the clones is not present; checked against another copy, under half of the missing clones reflect an unresolved V gene, and the others are unexplained. Present in this sample are some 220,000 clones, about three quarters of which were seen just once. Of the sample, about 7% is held by the ten largest clones. The sequenced sample was peripheral blood. The receptors derive from a woman aged 70-85 years with acute or convalescent COVID-19.

The chain recombines TRBV7-2 with TRBJ2-3; possible D gene TRBD2, 5 bases. Deletions cut 5 bases from V and 4 bases from J, with 10 bases between. Per germline, CDR1 SGHTA and CDR2 FQGNSA. The CDR3 is 13 residues long. This chain's CDR3 is CASSQEVADTQYF. CDR3 coding DNA: TGTGCCAGCAGCCAGGAGGTAGCAGATACGCAGTATTTT. Using reference TRBV7-2 and TRBJ2-3 for the parts outside the CDR3, the full variable domain is GAGVSQSPSNKVTEKGKDVELRCDPISGHTALYWYRQSLGQGLEFLIYFQGNSAPDKSGLPSDRFSAERTGGSVSTLTIQRTQQEDSAVYLCASSQEVADTQYFGPGTRLTVL.

The gene calls are TRBV14 and TRBJ2-4, with 8 bases identical to TRBD2. With V trimmed by 1 base and J by 6 bases, 14 bases remained unmatched. Germline assignment: CDR1 SGHDN and CDR2 FVKESK. The CDR3 is 18 amino acids. The CDR3 reads CASSQGRVSGDRLNIQYF. The CDR3 bases are TGTGCCAGCAGCCAAGGGAGGGTTAGCGGGGACCGCTTAAACATTCAGTACTTC.

This chain joins TRBV7-2 and TRBJ2-7; 10 bases fit TRBD2. Losses at the gene ends were 1 base for V and 0 bases for J; bases not matched to a gene: 6. Germline CDR1 is SGHTA and CDR2 is FQGNSA. The CDR3 consists of 17 residues. For the CDR3, the DNA is TGTGCCAGCAGCTTAGAGGCTAGCGGGGGCTACTCCTACGAGCAGTACTTC. This codes for CASSLEASGGYSYEQYF.

The chain is built from TRBV11-2 and TRBJ2-5, with a possible D match to TRBD1 (5 bases). V dropped 0 bases and J dropped 2 bases, with 13 bases sitting between them. Germline CDR1 SGHAT, CDR2 FQNNGV. The CDR3 consists of 16 residues. The CDR3 DNA reads TGTGCCAGCAGCTTAGATCCCCTGGCAGGGCAAGAGACCCAGTACTTC. Encoded protein: CASSLDPLAGQETQYF.

There are a few counts of this clone. The CDR3 DNA sequence: TGTGCCAGCAGCTTAGCGTCGGGGGTGAATTCACCCCTCCACTTT. Its protein is CASSLASGVNSPLHF. V is TRBV7-9 and J is TRBJ1-6, with D possibly being TRBD1 (5 bases). V lost 0 bases and J lost 7, with 10 bases in between. The CDR3 has 15 amino acids. Germline CDR1 SEHNR, CDR2 FQNEAQ (reference sequence). The variable domain in full, completed from reference TRBV7-9 and TRBJ1-6, reads DTGVSQNPRHKITKRGQNVTFRCDPISEHNRLYWYRQTLGQGPEFLTYFQNEAQLEKSRLLSDRFSAERPKGSFSTLEIQRTEQGDSAMYLCASSLASGVNSPLHFGNGTRLTVT.

CDR3 bases: TGTGCCAGCAGAGTGGGCGTGGCAAACCACTTT. Protein: CASRVGVANHF. The chain has TRBV6-6 and TRBJ1-6; D remains unclear. The CDR3 totals 11 residues. CDR1 and CDR2 from the germline V gene are MNHNY and SVGAGI (reference sequence). The V gene lost 6 bases and the J gene lost 18 bases, with 15 bases spanning the gap.

The J gene is TRBJ2-5, the V gene TRBV30; D is possibly TRBD1 (8 bases). V was trimmed by 2 bases and J by 5 bases, leaving 15 bases between them. The CDR3 extends over 14 amino acids. Germline V gene lookup returns CDR1 GTSNPN and CDR2 SVGIG (reference sequence). The CDR3 protein is CAWSRGQGGETQYF. In DNA, the CDR3 is TGTGCCTGGAGTAGAGGACAGGGAGGGGAGACCCAGTACTTC.

The CDR3 DNA is TGTGCCAGCAGCCGCCAGCCGGTACCCGGGGCGGGGACCTACGAGCAGTACTTC. Protein product: CASSRQPVPGAGTYEQYF. V and J are TRBV7-6 and TRBJ2-7, with TRBD2 as a possible D gene (6 bases). The germline V and J ends were trimmed by 5 bases and 2 bases, with 25 bases remaining between them. CDR3 length: 18 amino acids. The V gene's germline CDR1 is SGHVS and CDR2 FNYEAQ.

V usage is TRBV4-1 and J usage is TRBJ1-6, with a tentative D call TRBD1 (5 bases). The V and J ends lost 11 bases and 0 bases respectively, with 11 bases between them. The CDR3 consists of 14 residues. Germline V lookup: CDR1 MGHRA, CDR2 YSYEKL. CDR3 residues: CASQGSSYNSPLHF. The CDR3 DNA reads TGCGCCTCTCAGGGAAGCTCCTATAATTCACCCCTCCACTTT.

The CDR3 here is CAWSARQGRNSPLHF. The CDR3 DNA sequence: TGTGCCTGGAGTGCTCGGCAGGGGCGAAATTCACCCCTCCACTTT. The V gene is TRBV30, the J gene TRBJ1-6; tentatively, D is TRBD1 (6 bases). The V gene's germline CDR1 is GTSNPN and CDR2 SVGIG (reference sequence). This CDR3 is 15 amino acids long. Trimming left V 1 base short and J 7 bases short, with 14 bases between.

This clone was counted between two and nine times. This chain joins TRBV7-9 and TRBJ2-3; 8 bases map to TRBD2. The V and J ends lost 0 bases and 6 bases, in that order; junction bases with no gene match: 8. CDR1 SEHNR and CDR2 FQNEAQ come from the germline V gene (reference sequence). The CDR3 is 16 amino acids. The CDR3 coding sequence is TGTGCCAGCAGCTTAGCGACACGGGGGGGGCGGGATACGCAGTATTTT. As protein: CASSLATRGGRDTQYF.

V usage is TRBV24-1 and J usage is TRBJ2-7; 8 bases map to TRBD1. Trimming at V came to 5 bases and at J to 4 bases, leaving 12 bases not matched to a gene. Germline CDR1 is KGHDR and CDR2 is SFDVKD. The CDR3 has 16 residues. CDR3 sequence: CATSASWQGAGYEQYF. The CDR3 DNA sequence: TGTGCCACCAGTGCGTCCTGGCAGGGGGCCGGATACGAGCAGTACTTC.

V gene TRBV6-6 combines with J gene TRBJ1-4; 8 bases are shared with TRBD1. The germline V gene encodes CDR1 MNHNY and CDR2 SVGAGI (reference sequence). After removal of 6 bases from V and 6 bases from J, the junction contained 9 bases not matched to a gene. The CDR3 loop spans 15 amino acids. The CDR3 DNA reads as TGTGCCAGCAGCTTGGGACAGGCACAACATGAAAAACTGTTTTTT. This codes for CASSLGQAQHEKLFF.

This rearrangement joins TRBV30 to TRBJ1-2, with D hard to call. CDR3 length equals 15 residues. Germline CDR1 and CDR2: GTSNPN and SVGIG (reference sequence). Trimming cost V 1 base and J 4 bases, with 16 bases left between them. CDR3 loop: CAWSGRREPAYGYTF. In DNA form, the CDR3 reads TGTGCCTGGAGTGGGAGACGGGAGCCCGCCTATGGCTACACCTTC.

The CDR3 DNA reads TGTGCCAGCAGTCTATGGACTAGCGGGGGGCTCACAGATACGCAGTATTTT. Translated, it gives CASSLWTSGGLTDTQYF. The chain uses TRBV27 and TRBJ2-3; 14 nucleotides align to TRBD2. The germline CDR1 and CDR2 sequences are MNHEY and SMNVEV (reference sequence). The CDR3 spans 17 residues. Germline trimming cut 5 bases from V and 2 bases from J; bases unmatched to any gene: 6.

The rearrangement links TRBV5-4 to TRBJ1-4; no firm D call. The length of the CDR3 is 16 residues. V dropped 0 bases and J dropped 0 bases, with 9 bases sitting between them. CDR1 is SGHNT and CDR2 is YYREEE in the germline V gene (reference sequence). The CDR3 region has the DNA TGTGCCAGCAGCTTGGCCGGGTTTTCAACTAATGAAAAACTGTTTTTT. Its translation is CASSLAGFSTNEKLFF. The full variable domain, with the rest looked up from reference TRBV5-4 and TRBJ1-4, is ETGVTQSPTHLIKTRGQQVTLRCSSQSGHNTVSWYQQALGQGPQFIFQYYREEENGRGNFPPRFSGLQFPNYSSELNVNALELDDSALYLCASSLAGFSTNEKLFFGSGTQLSVL.

V is TRBV24-1 and J is TRBJ1-2, with 7 bases matching TRBD1. V lost 6 bases and J lost 6; bases outside the gene matches: 6. The CDR3 consists of 13 residues. CDR1 and CDR2 (germline): KGHDR, SFDVKD. CDR3 sequence reads: CATSQGVRDGYTF. The CDR3 DNA sequence: TGTGCCACCAGTCAGGGGGTGAGGGATGGCTACACCTTC.

The genes are TRBV24-1 and TRBJ2-2; 13 bases align to TRBD2. Looked up from germline, CDR1 is KGHDR and CDR2 is SFDVKD. This CDR3 has 19 residues. Trimming removed 2 bases from V and 2 bases from J; junction bases left unmatched: 7. The CDR3 reads CATSDSRTSGSINTGELFF. For the CDR3, the DNA is TGTGCCACCAGTGATTCCCGGACTAGCGGGAGCATTAACACCGGGGAGCTGTTTTTT.

The V gene is TRBV18, the J gene TRBJ2-7; 7 bases agree with TRBD1. J gave up 1 base and V 4 bases, and 4 bases lay outside the gene matches. CDR1 is KGHSH and CDR2 is LQKENI in the germline V gene. CDR3 length: 14 amino acids. CDR3 in DNA: TGTGCCAGCTCACAAACAGGGGTGTCCTACGAGCAGTACTTC. Its translation: CASSQTGVSYEQYF. The whole variable domain, remainder taken from reference TRBV18 and TRBJ2-7, is NAGVMQNPRHLVRRRGQEARLRCSPMKGHSHVYWYRQLPEEGLKFMVYLQKENIIDESGMPKERFSAEFPKEGPSILRIQQVVRGDSAAYFCASSQTGVSYEQYFGPGTRLTVT.

The chain has TRBV19 and TRBJ2-6; weak D call: TRBD1 (5 bases). Germline CDR1 LNHDA, CDR2 SQIVND (reference sequence). V lost 9 bases and J 0 bases, leaving 15 bases between the germline ends. The CDR3 has 16 amino acids. Here the CDR3 reads CASGDRPVSGANVLTF. Written as DNA, the CDR3 is TGTGCCAGCGGAGACAGACCCGTCTCTGGGGCCAACGTCCTGACTTTC.

This chain uses TRBV30 with TRBJ1-6; TRBD1 aligns across 7 bases. V trimming: 3 bases; J trimming: 8 bases; junction bases outside the gene matches: 10. There are 15 residues in the CDR3. Looked up from germline, CDR1 is GTSNPN and CDR2 is SVGIG (reference sequence). The CDR3 DNA reads TGTGCCTGGAGAATGAAGGGACAGACGCATTCACCCCTCCACTTT. Protein product: CAWRMKGQTHSPLHF.

The chain has TRBV7-9 and TRBJ1-2; D perhaps matches TRBD1 (5 bases). Trimming cost V 1 base and J 3 bases, with 6 bases left between them. Germline-derived CDR1 and CDR2 are SEHNR and FQNEAQ (reference sequence). This CDR3 has 13 residues. The CDR3 coding sequence is TGTGCCAGCAGCTTAGGGGGCGACTATGGCTACACCTTC. Its protein product is CASSLGGDYGYTF.

The chain has TRBV5-1 and TRBJ2-1, with 12 bases fitting TRBD1. CDR1 and CDR2 (germline): SGHRS, YFSETQ. V was pared by 4 bases and J by 9 bases, with 14 bases of the junction left unmatched. This CDR3 has 17 residues. CDR3 DNA sequence: TGCGCCAGCAGCGGGGTTCCGGCGGGACAGGGGGCGGGTGAGCAGTTCTTC. It yields the protein CASSGVPAGQGAGEQFF.

The chain has TRBV5-1 and TRBJ2-3; 8 bases match TRBD2. In germline, CDR1 is SGHRS, CDR2 YFSETQ. V lost 0 bases, J lost 4 bases, and 10 bases stayed unmatched. The CDR3 spans 17 residues. CDR3 sequence (DNA): TGCGCCAGCAGCTTGGGGCGAACGGGGGGGCGGTCAGATACGCAGTATTTT. Its protein is CASSLGRTGGRSDTQYF.

This clone has more than one count but fewer than ten. The identical CDR3 is also encoded by other nucleotide sequences in the sample. The chain joins TRBV5-1 to TRBJ2-5; unclear D gene. V was pared by 2 bases and J by 1 base, with 6 bases between. The germline gives CDR1 SGHRS, CDR2 YFSETQ. CDR3 length: 13 residues. The CDR3 region is CASSFNSQETQYF. The CDR3 DNA is TGCGCCAGCAGCTTTAACTCCCAAGAGACCCAGTACTTC.

V and J are TRBV7-2 and TRBJ2-1; the D is unclear. CDR1 and CDR2 (germline): SGHTA, FQGNSA. The CDR3 has 12 amino acids. V was shortened by 0 bases and J by 11 bases, with 8 bases between the two germline ends. The DNA for the CDR3 is TGTGCCAGCAGCTTAGCCCTAGTTCAGCAGTTCTTC. It yields the protein CASSLALVQQFF.

The rearrangement links TRBV7-3 to TRBJ2-2; D call uncertain. The ends were cut back, 3 bases at V and 6 bases at J, with 5 bases in the middle. The length of the CDR3 is 12 residues. The germline gives CDR1 SGHTA, CDR2 FQGTGA. The CDR3 nucleotides are TGTGCCAGCAGCTTTCTATCCGGGGAGCTGTTTTTT. Protein sequence: CASSFLSGELFF.

The gene calls are TRBV5-3 and TRBJ2-7, with 9 bases fitting TRBD1. TRBV5-3 is sorted into the ORF group, with uncertain function. This CDR3 comprises 16 residues. Trimming removed 5 bases from V and 1 base from J; junction bases left unmatched: 10. This chain's CDR3 is CARRLPGQGYSYEQYF. CDR3 nucleotide sequence: TGTGCCAGAAGGCTACCGGGACAGGGTTATTCCTACGAGCAGTACTTC.

The J gene is TRBJ1-6, the V gene TRBV5-1; D remains unclear. The ends were cut back, 10 bases at V and 8 bases at J, with 22 bases in the middle. The CDR3 is made up of 15 amino acids. Looked up from germline, CDR1 is SGHRS and CDR2 is YFSETQ. The CDR3 here is CAADGNVGDDSPLHF. The CDR3 DNA reads TGCGCCGCGGATGGTAACGTCGGGGATGATTCACCCCTCCACTTT.

The rearrangement uses TRBV27 and TRBJ2-5; D gene unclear. Germline lookup yields CDR1 MNHEY and CDR2 SMNVEV (reference sequence). V was trimmed by 3 bases and J by 5 bases, leaving 16 bases between them. The CDR3 extends over 15 amino acids. The CDR3 region is CASSFTTTPVETQYF. In DNA, the CDR3 is TGTGCCAGCAGTTTCACGACAACGCCTGTGGAGACCCAGTACTTC.